This TCR beta chain was obtained from a study of CD8 T cells in ankylosing spondylitis. Study results and limitations: Researchers reportedly found disease-linked clones significantly enriched in matched ankylosing spondylitis synovial fluid.

CDR3 size: 15 residues. CDR1 and CDR2 from the germline V gene are SGHVS and FNYEAQ. Trimming removed 5 bases at V and 5 bases at J, with 18 bases between. This clonotype has ten or more counts. The antigen remains undetermined. TCRdb analysed the 5' RACE reads with MiXCR anew, one entry per CDR3 protein. This sample has more than 150,000 distinct CDR3 sequences, with 15% to 20% found just once. The TCR was taken from a male donor aged 10-29 years with ankylosing spondylitis or in good health (not recorded which). Sequencing used blood, either unsorted or a sorted T cell fraction (not recorded which). The genes are TRBV7-6 and TRBJ2-5; a possible D gene is TRBD2 (5 bases). For the CDR3, the DNA is TGTGCCAGCAGCCCAGGACTGTTCCAAATGGAGACCCAGTACTTC. The encoded protein is CASSPGLFQMETQYF.